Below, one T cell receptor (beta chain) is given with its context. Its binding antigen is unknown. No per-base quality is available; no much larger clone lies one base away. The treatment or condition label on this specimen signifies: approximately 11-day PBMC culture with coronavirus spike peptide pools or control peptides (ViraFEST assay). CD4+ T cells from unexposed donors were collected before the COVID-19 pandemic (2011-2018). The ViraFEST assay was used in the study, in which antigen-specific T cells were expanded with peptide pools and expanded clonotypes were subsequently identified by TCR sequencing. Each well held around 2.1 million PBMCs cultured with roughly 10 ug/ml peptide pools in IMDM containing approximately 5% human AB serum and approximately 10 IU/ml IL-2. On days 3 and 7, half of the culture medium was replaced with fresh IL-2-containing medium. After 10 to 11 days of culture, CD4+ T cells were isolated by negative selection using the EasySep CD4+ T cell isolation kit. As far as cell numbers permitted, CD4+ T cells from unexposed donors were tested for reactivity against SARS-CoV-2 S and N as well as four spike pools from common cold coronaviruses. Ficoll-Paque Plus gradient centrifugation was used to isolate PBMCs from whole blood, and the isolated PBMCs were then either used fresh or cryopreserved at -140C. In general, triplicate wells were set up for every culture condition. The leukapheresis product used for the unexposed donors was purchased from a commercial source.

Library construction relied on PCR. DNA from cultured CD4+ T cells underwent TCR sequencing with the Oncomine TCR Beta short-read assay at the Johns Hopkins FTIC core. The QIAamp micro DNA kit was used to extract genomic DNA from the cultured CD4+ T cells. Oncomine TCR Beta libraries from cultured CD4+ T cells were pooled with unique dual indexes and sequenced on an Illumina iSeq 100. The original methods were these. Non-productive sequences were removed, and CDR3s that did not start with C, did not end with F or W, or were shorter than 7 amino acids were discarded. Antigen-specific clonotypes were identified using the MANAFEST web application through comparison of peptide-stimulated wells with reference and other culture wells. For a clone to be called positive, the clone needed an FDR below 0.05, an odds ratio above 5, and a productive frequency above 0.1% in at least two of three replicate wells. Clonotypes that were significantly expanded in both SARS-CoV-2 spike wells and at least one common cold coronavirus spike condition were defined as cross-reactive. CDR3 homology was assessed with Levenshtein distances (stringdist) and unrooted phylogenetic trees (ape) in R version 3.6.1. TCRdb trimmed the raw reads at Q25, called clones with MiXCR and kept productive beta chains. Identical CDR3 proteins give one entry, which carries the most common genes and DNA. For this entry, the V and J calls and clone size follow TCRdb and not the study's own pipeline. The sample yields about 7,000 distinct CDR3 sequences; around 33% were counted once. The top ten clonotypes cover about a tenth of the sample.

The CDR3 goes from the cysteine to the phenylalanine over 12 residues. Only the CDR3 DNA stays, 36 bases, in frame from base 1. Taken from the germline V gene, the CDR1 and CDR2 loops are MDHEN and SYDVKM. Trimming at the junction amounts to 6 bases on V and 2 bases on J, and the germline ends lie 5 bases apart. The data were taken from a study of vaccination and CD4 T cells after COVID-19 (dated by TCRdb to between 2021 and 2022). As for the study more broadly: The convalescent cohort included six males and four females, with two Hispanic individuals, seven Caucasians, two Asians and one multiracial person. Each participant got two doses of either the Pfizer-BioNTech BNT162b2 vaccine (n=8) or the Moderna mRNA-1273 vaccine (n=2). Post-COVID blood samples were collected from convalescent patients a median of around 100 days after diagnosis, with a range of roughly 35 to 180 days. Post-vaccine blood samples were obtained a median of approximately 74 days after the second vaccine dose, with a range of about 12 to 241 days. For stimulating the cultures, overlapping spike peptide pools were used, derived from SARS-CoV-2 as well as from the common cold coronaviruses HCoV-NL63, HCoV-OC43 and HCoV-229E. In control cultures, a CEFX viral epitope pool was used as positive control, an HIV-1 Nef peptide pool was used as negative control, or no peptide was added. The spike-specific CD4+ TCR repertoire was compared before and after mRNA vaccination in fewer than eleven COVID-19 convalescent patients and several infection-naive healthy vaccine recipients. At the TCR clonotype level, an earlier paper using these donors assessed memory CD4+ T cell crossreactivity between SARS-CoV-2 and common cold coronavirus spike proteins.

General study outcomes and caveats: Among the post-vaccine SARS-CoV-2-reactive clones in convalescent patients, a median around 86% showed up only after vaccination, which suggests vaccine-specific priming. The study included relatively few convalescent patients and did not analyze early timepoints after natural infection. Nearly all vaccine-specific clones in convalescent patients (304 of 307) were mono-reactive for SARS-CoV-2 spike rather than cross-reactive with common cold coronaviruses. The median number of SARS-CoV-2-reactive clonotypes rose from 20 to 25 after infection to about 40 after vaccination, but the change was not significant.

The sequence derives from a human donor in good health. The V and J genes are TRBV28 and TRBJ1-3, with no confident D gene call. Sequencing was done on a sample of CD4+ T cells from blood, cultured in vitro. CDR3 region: CASRDPGNTIYF. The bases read TGTGCCAGCAGAGACCCTGGAAACACCATATATTTT.